This T cell receptor (beta chain) was sequenced for a study of blood T cell repertoires in COVID-19. The wider study: The cDNA or gDNA used as material had been derived from T cells, B-cell-depleted T cells, or PBMCs.

The germline gives CDR1 SGHRS, CDR2 YFSETQ. The CDR3 is 14 amino acids. V was clipped by 5 bases and J by 2 bases, with 11 bases between them. Clones were read by immunoSEQ multiplex PCR, and TCRdb kept only the in-frame ones, dropping some. Among 55,000 to 85,000 clones listed, roughly 85% were seen once. Sequenced: peripheral blood. The origin of this receptor is a man in his sixties with active or convalescent COVID-19. V usage is TRBV5-1 and J usage is TRBJ1-5; no reliable D call. In DNA, the CDR3 is TGCGCCAGCAGTGCCTCAGTCGGCAATCAGCCCCAGCATTTT. The encoded protein is CASSASVGNQPQHF. Together with reference TRBV5-1 and TRBJ1-5, the CDR3 gives the full variable domain: KAGVTQTPRYLIKTRGQQVTLSCSPISGHRSVSWYQQTPGQGLQFLFEYFSETQRNKGNFPGRFSGRQFSNSRSEMNVSTLELGDSALYLCASSASVGNQPQHFGDGTRLSIL.